These T cell receptor beta chains were read from a single sample in a study of post-analysis software for immune sequencing data. From the PCR reads, TCRdb called clonotypes with MiXCR, one entry per CDR3 protein. This sample has over 300,000 distinct CDR3 sequences, with roughly 36% found just once. The sequencing sample was made of blood. The receptors were sampled from a girl between 10 and 17 years old with multiple sclerosis. Both conserved end residues are part of each CDR3. D genes are given only for firm matches. Clone size, where shown, is once, few, many, or a class for clones that have expanded.

V gene,D gene,J gene,clone size,CDR3 protein,CDR3 DNA
TRBV6-5,TRBD1,TRBJ1-2,few,CASSYSSGGRGYTF,TGTGCCAGCAGTTACTCTTCAGGGGGTAGGGGCTACACCTTC
TRBV7-9,NA,TRBJ1-2,NA,CASSFSQVNYGYTF,TGTGCCAGCAGCTTTTCCCAGGTTAACTATGGCTACACCTTC
TRBV3-1,NA,TRBJ1-2,many,CASSPRRGQDGYTF,TGTGCCAGCAGCCCACGCCGGGGCCAGGATGGCTACACCTTC
TRBV5-1,NA,TRBJ2-5,many,CASSSQETQYF,TGCGCCAGCAGCTCCCAAGAGACCCAGTACTTC
TRBV4-1,TRBD1,TRBJ2-7,few,CASSQVGQGSYEQYF,TGCGCCAGCAGCCAAGTGGGACAGGGATCCTACGAGCAGTACTTC
TRBV12-3/TRBV12-4,TRBD2,TRBJ2-2,NA,CASSLLAGLAGELFF,TGTGCCAGCAGTTTACTAGCGGGGCTCGCCGGGGAGCTGTTTTTT
TRBV20-1,TRBD1,TRBJ2-3,few,CSAPSRGQGTDTQYF,TGCAGTGCTCCTAGCAGGGGGCAAGGCACAGATACGCAGTATTTT
TRBV6-1,NA,TRBJ1-1,NA,CASSDKGSMNTEAFF,TGTGCCAGCAGTGATAAGGGGAGCATGAACACTGAAGCTTTCTTT
TRBV19,NA,TRBJ1-5,NA,CASSMGDGGFGPQHF,TGTGCCAGTAGTATGGGGGACGGCGGATTTGGGCCCCAGCATTTT
TRBV5-1,NA,TRBJ1-2,NA,CASSLFQGGYGYTF,TGCGCCAGCAGCTTGTTCCAGGGAGGCTATGGCTACACCTTC
TRBV5-6,NA,TRBJ2-1,few,CASSLARGGIGYNEQFF,TGTGCCAGCAGCTTGGCCAGAGGGGGGATTGGGTACAATGAGCAGTTCTTC
TRBV6-6,TRBD1,TRBJ1-5,few,CASILGGGNQPLHF,TGTGCCAGCATCCTCGGAGGGGGCAATCAGCCCCTGCATTTT
TRBV6-5,TRBD1,TRBJ1-2,few,CASSFQGDQGYTF,TGTGCCAGCAGCTTCCAGGGGGACCAAGGCTACACCTTC
TRBV28,NA,TRBJ2-1,NA,CASSPWTQTNEQFF,TGTGCCAGCAGTCCTTGGACGCAAACCAATGAGCAGTTCTTC
TRBV6-5,NA,TRBJ1-1,NA,CASSYSTSGETEAFF,TGTGCCAGCAGTTACTCGACGAGCGGGGAGACTGAAGCTTTCTTT
TRBV7-8,TRBD1,TRBJ1-5,NA,CASSLAPQGAEGNQPQHF,TGTGCCAGCAGCTTGGCACCACAGGGGGCCGAGGGCAATCAGCCCCAGCATTTT
TRBV7-9,NA,TRBJ2-3,NA,CASSLEYGTSTDTQYF,TGTGCCAGCAGCTTAGAATACGGAACTAGCACAGATACGCAGTATTTT
TRBV7-9,NA,TRBJ1-2,many,CASSYKDGYTF,TGTGCCAGCAGCTATAAGGATGGCTACACCTTC
TRBV6-5,NA,TRBJ2-1,few,CASSMTAYNEQFF,TGTGCCAGCAGTATGACAGCTTACAATGAGCAGTTCTTC
TRBV3-1,NA,TRBJ2-1,NA,CASSLFRDALFF,TGTGCCAGCAGCCTTTTCCGGGACGCGTTGTTCTTC
TRBV7-9,NA,TRBJ2-3,NA,CASRAGWGTDTQYF,TGTGCCAGCAGGGCCGGGTGGGGCACAGATACGCAGTATTTT
TRBV6-2/TRBV6-3,NA,TRBJ2-1,NA,CASWGVVVNEQFF,TGTGCCAGCTGGGGGGTTGTGGTAAATGAGCAGTTCTTC
TRBV10-2,TRBD2,TRBJ2-3,NA,CASSVPLETSGDTDTRYF,TGCGCCAGCAGTGTACCCTTGGAGACTAGCGGGGACACAGATACGCGGTATTTT
TRBV5-1,TRBD1,TRBJ1-6,few,CASTPGGGNSPLHF,TGCGCCAGCACCCCAGGGGGAGGCAATTCACCCCTCCACTTT
TRBV12-3/TRBV12-4,NA,TRBJ1-5,NA,CASSLGSGGNQPQHF,TGTGCCAGCAGTTTAGGTTCAGGGGGCAATCAGCCCCAGCATTTT
TRBV12-3/TRBV12-4,NA,TRBJ2-2,few,CASSLASTGELFF,TGTGCCAGCAGTTTAGCCTCTACCGGGGAGCTGTTTTTT
TRBV4-1,NA,TRBJ2-1,few,CASSQMGLRYNEQFF,TGCGCCAGCAGCCAAATGGGACTTCGCTACAATGAGCAGTTCTTC
TRBV3-1,NA,TRBJ2-5,NA,CASSQTRVIVETQYF,TGTGCCAGCAGCCAGACTAGGGTGATAGTGGAGACCCAGTACTTC
TRBV2,NA,TRBJ1-5,NA,CASSSGQQPQHF,TGTGCCAGCTCGTCGGGTCAACAGCCCCAGCATTTT
TRBV5-1,TRBD2,TRBJ2-1,few,CASSLFGLADNEQFF,TGCGCCAGCAGCTTGTTCGGTCTAGCGGACAATGAGCAGTTCTTC
TRBV3-1,TRBD1,TRBJ2-1,few,CASSQDEGQFYNEQFF,TGTGCCAGCAGCCAAGATGAGGGACAGTTCTACAATGAGCAGTTCTTC
TRBV9,NA,TRBJ2-1,NA,CASSVETDNEQFF,TGTGCCAGCAGCGTAGAGACAGACAATGAGCAGTTCTTC